The rows below give T cell receptor beta chains drawn from one sample of a study of cytomegalovirus exposure and HLA in healthy donors. Clones were read by immunoSEQ multiplex PCR, and TCRdb kept only the in-frame ones, dropping some. The table records more than 110,000 clones, about 95% of them present only once. The sequencing sample was made of PBMCs. Source of these receptors: a man younger than 30 in good health and CMV-seropositive. Both conserved end residues are part of each CDR3. The order of the fields is D gene, clone size, J gene, V gene, CDR3 DNA, CDR3 protein. The D gene is left open where the match is weak. Expanded clones get a size class; other rows say once, few or many, or leave the size out.

d_gene: -; abundance: -; j_gene: TRBJ2-7; v_gene: TRBV7-9; CDR3nt: TGTGCCAGCAGCCTAGGAGGCCAGGGGGGCGAGCAGTACTTC; CDR3aa: CASSLGGQGGEQYF
d_gene: -; abundance: -; j_gene: TRBJ1-3; v_gene: TRBV5-6; CDR3nt: TGTGCCAGCAGCTCCCCCCTCTCCGGAAACACCATATATTTT; CDR3aa: CASSSPLSGNTIYF
d_gene: TRBD2; abundance: once; j_gene: TRBJ2-7; v_gene: TRBV5-1; CDR3nt: TGCGCCAGCAGCATGGGACTAGCGGGAGCCTACGAGCAGTACTTC; CDR3aa: CASSMGLAGAYEQYF
d_gene: -; abundance: -; j_gene: TRBJ2-7; v_gene: TRBV2; CDR3nt: TGTGCCAGCAGTGAGTCCCTTTACGAGCAGTACTTC; CDR3aa: CASSESLYEQYF
d_gene: -; abundance: -; j_gene: TRBJ2-5; v_gene: TRBV15; CDR3nt: TGTGCCACCAGCAGAGATCTTAACTCCCAAGAGACCCAGTACTTC; CDR3aa: CATSRDLNSQETQYF
d_gene: -; abundance: -; j_gene: TRBJ1-2; v_gene: TRBV14; CDR3nt: TGTGCCAGCAGCTCTGGGGCATACTATGGCTACACCTTC; CDR3aa: CASSSGAYYGYTF
d_gene: -; abundance: -; j_gene: TRBJ2-7; v_gene: TRBV7-8; CDR3nt: TGTGCCAGCAGCTTAGGCCGAGTTGCCAACGAGCAGTACTTC; CDR3aa: CASSLGRVANEQYF
d_gene: -; abundance: few; j_gene: TRBJ2-2; v_gene: TRBV10-3; CDR3nt: TGTGCCATCAGGCCTGGAGACTTGAACACCGGGGAGCTGTTTTTT; CDR3aa: CAIRPGDLNTGELFF
d_gene: -; abundance: -; j_gene: TRBJ1-1; v_gene: TRBV30; CDR3nt: TGTGCCTGGAGTGTACAGGGAGCAACTGAAGCTTTCTTT; CDR3aa: CAWSVQGATEAFF
d_gene: TRBD2; abundance: -; j_gene: TRBJ2-7; v_gene: TRBV5-1; CDR3nt: TGCGCCAGCAGCGGAGCGGGAGATTCCTACGAGCAGTACTTC; CDR3aa: CASSGAGDSYEQYF
d_gene: -; abundance: -; j_gene: TRBJ1-3; v_gene: TRBV4-1; CDR3nt: TGCGCCAGCAGCTTCGATCCCTACTCTGGAAACACCATATATTTT; CDR3aa: CASSFDPYSGNTIYF
d_gene: TRBD1; abundance: -; j_gene: TRBJ2-7; v_gene: TRBV11-2; CDR3nt: TGTGCCAGCAGCTTAGGAGAGACAGGGTTTCTGGGCGAGCAGTACTTC; CDR3aa: CASSLGETGFLGEQYF
d_gene: -; abundance: -; j_gene: TRBJ1-1; v_gene: TRBV30; CDR3nt: TGTGCCTGGAGGATATCGGGGGAGGGTTGGGAAGCTTTCTTT; CDR3aa: CAWRISGEGWEAFF
d_gene: TRBD1; abundance: -; j_gene: TRBJ2-2; v_gene: TRBV15; CDR3nt: TGTGCCACCAGCAGTCCAGGGACAGGCCTTAACACCGGGGAGCTGTTTTTT; CDR3aa: CATSSPGTGLNTGELFF
d_gene: -; abundance: -; j_gene: TRBJ2-1; v_gene: TRBV29-1; CDR3nt: TGCAGCGGTGAGGGGGGGAGCTCCTACAATGAGCAGTTCTTC; CDR3aa: CSGEGGSSYNEQFF
d_gene: -; abundance: -; j_gene: TRBJ1-1; v_gene: TRBV30; CDR3nt: TGTGCCTGGAGTGCTGATGGAGTTGGTGAGAAAGCTTTCTTT; CDR3aa: CAWSADGVGEKAFF
d_gene: TRBD2; abundance: -; j_gene: TRBJ2-1; v_gene: TRBV6-6; CDR3nt: TGTGCCAGCAGTTACCGGGGGGAGTACAATGAGCAGTTCTTC; CDR3aa: CASSYRGEYNEQFF
d_gene: TRBD2; abundance: -; j_gene: TRBJ2-5; v_gene: TRBV5-1; CDR3nt: TGCGCCAGCAGGCAAAGCGGGAGCCAAGAAGAGACCCAGTACTTC; CDR3aa: CASRQSGSQEETQYF
d_gene: -; abundance: -; j_gene: TRBJ1-6; v_gene: TRBV13; CDR3nt: TGTGCCAGCAGCATCGAGAGGGGGTATAATTCACCCCTCCACTTT; CDR3aa: CASSIERGYNSPLHF
d_gene: TRBD2; abundance: -; j_gene: TRBJ2-1; v_gene: TRBV9; CDR3nt: TGTGCCAGCAGCGTAATGTCGACGATTGGACTAGCGGTGAACAATGAGCAGTTCTTC; CDR3aa: CASSVMSTIGLAVNNEQFF
d_gene: -; abundance: -; j_gene: TRBJ1-4; v_gene: TRBV7-9; CDR3nt: TGTGCCAGCAGCTTAGCGACCGGGATCACGGTTGAAAAACTGTTTTTT; CDR3aa: CASSLATGITVEKLFF
d_gene: TRBD2; abundance: -; j_gene: TRBJ2-5; v_gene: TRBV5-4; CDR3nt: TGTGCCAGCAGCTTGGGACTAGCGGACCAAGAGACCCAGTACTTC; CDR3aa: CASSLGLADQETQYF
d_gene: TRBD1; abundance: -; j_gene: TRBJ2-6; v_gene: TRBV5-1; CDR3nt: TGCGCCAGCAGGACAGGGTCCTCTGGGGCCAACGTCCTGACTTTC; CDR3aa: CASRTGSSGANVLTF
d_gene: TRBD2; abundance: -; j_gene: TRBJ2-1; v_gene: TRBV7-8; CDR3nt: TGTGCCAGCAGCTACGAGAGCGGGAGCCAGTTCTTC; CDR3aa: CASSYESGSQFF
d_gene: -; abundance: -; j_gene: TRBJ2-6; v_gene: TRBV4-1; CDR3nt: TGCGCCAGCAGCCAGCGTAGCTCTGGGGCCAACGTCCTGACTTTC; CDR3aa: CASSQRSSGANVLTF
d_gene: -; abundance: -; j_gene: TRBJ1-1; v_gene: TRBV27; CDR3nt: TGTGCCAGCAGTCCCGAGGCGGGGGCCCTGGGCACTGAAGCTTTCTTT; CDR3aa: CASSPEAGALGTEAFF
d_gene: -; abundance: -; j_gene: TRBJ1-1; v_gene: TRBV18; CDR3nt: TGTGCCAGCTCACCTTCCGCGCAGGGCAACACTGAAGCTTTCTTT; CDR3aa: CASSPSAQGNTEAFF
d_gene: -; abundance: -; j_gene: TRBJ2-7; v_gene: TRBV4-2; CDR3nt: TGTGCCAGCAGCCAAGGTGACAGGTGGCCCGATGGGGTCGAGCAGTACTTC; CDR3aa: CASSQGDRWPDGVEQYF
d_gene: -; abundance: -; j_gene: TRBJ1-2; v_gene: TRBV19; CDR3nt: TGTGCCAGTAGTACCCAGGTATACCTGGCAGGCCCTAACTATGGCTACACCTTC; CDR3aa: CASSTQVYLAGPNYGYTF
d_gene: TRBD1; abundance: -; j_gene: TRBJ1-2; v_gene: TRBV27; CDR3nt: TGTGCCAGCAGAACATCCAGACAGGGGACGCATGGCTACACCTTC; CDR3aa: CASRTSRQGTHGYTF
d_gene: -; abundance: few; j_gene: TRBJ1-5; v_gene: TRBV20-1; CDR3nt: TGCAGTGGGGGGCAAAATCAGCCCCAGCATTTT; CDR3aa: CSGGQNQPQHF
d_gene: TRBD1; abundance: -; j_gene: TRBJ2-7; v_gene: TRBV7-2; CDR3nt: TGTGCCAGCAGCCGGGGGCTGGGGACAGGGTCCTACGAGCAGTACTTC; CDR3aa: CASSRGLGTGSYEQYF
d_gene: -; abundance: -; j_gene: TRBJ2-1; v_gene: TRBV4-2; CDR3nt: TGTGCCAGCAGCCAAGAAAGCGAGGGAGGCCGGTTCTTC; CDR3aa: CASSQESEGGRFF
d_gene: TRBD2; abundance: -; j_gene: TRBJ2-3; v_gene: TRBV10-3; CDR3nt: TGTGCCATCAGTGAGTCGGGCGGGAGGGCAGATACGCAGTATTTT; CDR3aa: CAISESGGRADTQYF
d_gene: TRBD2; abundance: once; j_gene: TRBJ2-1; v_gene: TRBV7-6; CDR3nt: TGTGCCAGCAGCTCTAGCGGGAGGGCCTACAATGAGCAGTTCTTC; CDR3aa: CASSSSGRAYNEQFF
d_gene: -; abundance: -; j_gene: TRBJ1-3; v_gene: TRBV7-8; CDR3nt: TGTGCCAGCAGCACGTTCGGAGGACGAATCTCTGGAAACACCATATATTTT; CDR3aa: CASSTFGGRISGNTIYF
d_gene: TRBD2; abundance: -; j_gene: TRBJ2-1; v_gene: TRBV10-3; CDR3nt: TGTGCCATCAGTGAGGGGCTAGCGGGATCCAATGAGCAGTTCTTC; CDR3aa: CAISEGLAGSNEQFF
d_gene: -; abundance: -; j_gene: TRBJ2-1; v_gene: TRBV6-1; CDR3nt: TGTGCCAGCAGTGTTACAAATGAGCAGTTCTTC; CDR3aa: CASSVTNEQFF
d_gene: -; abundance: -; j_gene: TRBJ1-5; v_gene: TRBV7-9; CDR3nt: TGTGCCAGCAGCCTGGATGCCAGGGGCGATCAGCCCCAGCATTTT; CDR3aa: CASSLDARGDQPQHF
d_gene: TRBD2; abundance: -; j_gene: TRBJ2-7; v_gene: TRBV5-1; CDR3nt: TGCGCCAGCAGCTTGGGTAGGCTAGCGGGGGCCTACGAGCAGTACTTC; CDR3aa: CASSLGRLAGAYEQYF
d_gene: -; abundance: -; j_gene: TRBJ1-5; v_gene: TRBV6-1; CDR3nt: TGTGCCAGCAGTGAAGACGCGGGTTGGGGCAATCAGCCCCAGCATTTT; CDR3aa: CASSEDAGWGNQPQHF
d_gene: -; abundance: -; j_gene: TRBJ2-7; v_gene: TRBV6-6; CDR3nt: TGTGCCAGCAGTTACTCTACAGGCTACGAGCAGTACTTC; CDR3aa: CASSYSTGYEQYF
d_gene: TRBD1; abundance: -; j_gene: TRBJ2-5; v_gene: TRBV7-3; CDR3nt: TGTGCCAGCAGCTTAAGGGGGACAGGGGCTGGGGAGACCCAGTACTTC; CDR3aa: CASSLRGTGAGETQYF
d_gene: TRBD2; abundance: -; j_gene: TRBJ2-3; v_gene: TRBV27; CDR3nt: TGTGCCAGCAGTTTAGAGCGGGAGGGAACAGATACGCAGTATTTT; CDR3aa: CASSLEREGTDTQYF
d_gene: -; abundance: -; j_gene: TRBJ2-7; v_gene: TRBV5-1; CDR3nt: TGCGCCAGCAGCTTGGCCAGCGACGAGCAGTACTTC; CDR3aa: CASSLASDEQYF
d_gene: -; abundance: -; j_gene: TRBJ1-1; v_gene: TRBV9; CDR3nt: TGTGCCAGCAGCCCCAGACAGTACGTAATAACTGAAGCTTTCTTT; CDR3aa: CASSPRQYVITEAFF
d_gene: TRBD2; abundance: -; j_gene: TRBJ2-3; v_gene: TRBV11-3; CDR3nt: TGTGCCAGCAGCCCCAGTGGGGCGGGAGCTATAACAGATACGCAGTATTTT; CDR3aa: CASSPSGAGAITDTQYF
d_gene: TRBD1; abundance: -; j_gene: TRBJ1-5; v_gene: TRBV30; CDR3nt: TGTGCCTGGAGTGTAACTTCGGACAGGGTGAATCAGCCCCAGCATTTT; CDR3aa: CAWSVTSDRVNQPQHF
d_gene: -; abundance: once; j_gene: TRBJ1-2; v_gene: TRBV2; CDR3nt: TGTGCCAGCAGTCAGGGAACTAACTATGGCTACACCTTC; CDR3aa: CASSQGTNYGYTF
d_gene: -; abundance: -; j_gene: TRBJ2-6; v_gene: TRBV4-2; CDR3nt: TGTGCCAGCAGCCAACGTGAATTGGGGCGGCCTGGGGCCAACGTCCTGACTTTC; CDR3aa: CASSQRELGRPGANVLTF
d_gene: TRBD2; abundance: -; j_gene: TRBJ2-3; v_gene: TRBV7-9; CDR3nt: TGTGCCGCGAACCTAGCGGGAGTTACAGATACGCAGTATTTT; CDR3aa: CAANLAGVTDTQYF
d_gene: TRBD2; abundance: -; j_gene: TRBJ2-7; v_gene: TRBV27; CDR3nt: TGTGCCAGCAGTTTATCGGGACTAGACCTCTTCTACGAGCAGTACTTC; CDR3aa: CASSLSGLDLFYEQYF
d_gene: -; abundance: -; j_gene: TRBJ1-3; v_gene: TRBV9; CDR3nt: TGTGCCAGCAGCCGCATCGGGGGGGCATCTGGAAACACCATATATTTT; CDR3aa: CASSRIGGASGNTIYF